The 29 T cell receptor beta chains given below trace back to one sample, sequenced in a study of blood T cell repertoires in COVID-19. TCRdb keeps only in-frame clones here, not all; method: immunoSEQ multiplex PCR. The top ten hold around 5% of the sample, which has over 85,000 clones, roughly 90% seen once. The sequenced sample was peripheral blood. The receptors stem from a woman aged 45-65 years with COVID-19, enrolled during active disease.

This clone occurred once. The rearrangement joins TRBV3-1 (or the pseudogene TRBV3-2) to TRBJ2-1, with 8 bases aligning to TRBD1. Germline loops: CDR1 LGHDT, CDR2 YNNKEL (reference sequence). The length of the CDR3 is 17 residues. Unmatched junction bases numbered 13, after V lost 1 base and J lost 8 bases. This CDR3 reads CASSQGKFWTGLHEQFF. The CDR3 nucleotides are TGTGCCAGCAGCCAAGGGAAGTTTTGGACAGGGTTACATGAGCAGTTCTTC.

J is TRBJ2-7 and V is TRBV3-1 (or the pseudogene TRBV3-2), with D possibly being TRBD1 (6 bases). The CDR3 length is 14 residues. Germline assignment: CDR1 LGHDT and CDR2 YNNKEL (reference sequence). Trimming shortened V by 4 bases and J by 1 base, and 11 bases separated the two germline ends. The DNA for the CDR3 is TGTGCCAGCAGCCCCGGACAGTTATCCTACGAGCAGTACTTC. Translated, it gives CASSPGQLSYEQYF.

The chain combines TRBV7-7 with TRBJ1-5; 12 bases map to TRBD1. CDR1 is SSHAT and CDR2 is FNYEAQ in the germline V gene (reference sequence). The V gene end was trimmed by 1 base and the J gene end by 8 bases; junction bases not matched to a gene: 3. CDR3 length: 15 amino acids. DNA of the CDR3: TGTGCCAGCAGCTTAGGGGACAGGGGGCAAAAGCCCCAGCATTTT. Amino acid sequence: CASSLGDRGQKPQHF.

The chain carries TRBV9 and TRBJ2-6; TRBD1 aligns across 8 bases. The V gene's germline CDR1 is SGDLS and CDR2 YYNGEE. CDR3 size: 17 residues. Trimming at V came to 3 bases and at J to 4 bases, leaving 9 bases not matched to a gene. The CDR3 reads CASSALTGEPGANVLTF. The DNA for the CDR3 is TGTGCCAGCAGCGCCCTGACAGGGGAACCCGGGGCCAACGTCCTGACTTTC.

V and J are TRBV18 and TRBJ2-6, with 7 bases identical to TRBD2. V gave up 1 base and J gave up 13 bases; unmatched junction bases: 7. The V gene's germline CDR1 is KGHSH and CDR2 LQKENI. This CDR3 comprises 14 residues. Here the CDR3 DNA reads TGTGCCAGCTCACCACTGCGCGGGGAGGGAGTCCTGACTTTC. Translation: CASSPLRGEGVLTF.

The V and J genes are TRBV3-1 (or the pseudogene TRBV3-2) and TRBJ2-1; TRBD2 matches 9 bases. Trimming took 0 bases from V and 4 from J; bases not matched to a gene: 7. The CDR3 loop spans 17 amino acids. CDR1 LGHDT and CDR2 YNNKEL come from the germline V gene (reference sequence). Here the CDR3 DNA reads TGTGCCAGCAGCCAAGAGGGCGGGGGGGCCTTTTACAATGAGCAGTTCTTC. Translating gives CASSQEGGGAFYNEQFF.

The chain employs TRBV9 and TRBJ2-5; D may be TRBD1 (6 bases). This CDR3 has 16 residues. Trimming left V 0 bases short and J 2 bases short, with 14 bases between. CDR1 is SGDLS and CDR2 is YYNGEE in the germline V gene. The CDR3 is CASSVVGARGQETQYF. CDR3 coding DNA: TGTGCCAGCAGCGTAGTGGGGGCTCGAGGGCAAGAGACCCAGTACTTC.

The J gene is TRBJ2-1, the V gene TRBV27; the D gene is possibly TRBD1 (6 bases). This CDR3 spans 17 amino acids. Germline CDR1 and CDR2: MNHEY and SMNVEV (reference sequence). The V end was cut by 5 bases, the J end by 0 bases, with 17 bases between. The CDR3 nucleotides read TGTGCCAGCAGTATCCCCCGCGGACAGAGCTCCTACAATGAGCAGTTCTTC. Translation: CASSIPRGQSSYNEQFF.

This chain links TRBV27 with TRBJ1-3; unclear D gene. Germline V gene lookup returns CDR1 MNHEY and CDR2 SMNVEV (reference sequence). This CDR3 is built from 13 residues. V lost 5 bases to trimming and J lost 7 bases, with 12 bases between them. The CDR3 loop is CASSANFGNTIYF. Here the CDR3 DNA reads TGTGCCAGCAGTGCCAATTTCGGGAACACCATATATTTT.

This chain connects TRBV19 to TRBJ1-1; D possibly corresponds to TRBD1 (5 bases). V was cut by 5 bases and J by 1 base, with 8 bases left in between. The CDR3 covers 13 residues. CDR1 is LNHDA and CDR2 is SQIVND in the germline V gene (reference sequence). In DNA, the CDR3 is TGTGCCAGTAGTGTCAGGGAGAACACTGAAGCTTTCTTT. Translated: CASSVRENTEAFF.

The genes are TRBV11-3 and TRBJ2-2; D call uncertain. Germline V gene lookup returns CDR1 SGHNT and CDR2 YENEEA. CDR3 length: 13 residues. Trimming pared 0 bases from V and 7 bases from J, leaving 6 bases between. CDR3 in DNA: TGTGCCAGCAGCTTAGAAGGCGGCGGGGAGCTGTTTTTT. Translated, it gives CASSLEGGGELFF.

The chain recombines TRBV7-2 with TRBJ2-1, with TRBD2 identical over 8 bases. CDR1 SGHTA and CDR2 FQGNSA come from the germline V gene. This CDR3 has 14 residues. Unmatched junction bases numbered 1, after V lost 3 bases and J lost 3 bases. The CDR3 sequence is CASSFSGDYNEQFF. CDR3 in DNA: TGTGCCAGCAGCTTTAGCGGGGACTACAATGAGCAGTTCTTC.

V and J are TRBV11-2 and TRBJ2-7; D is unclear. The germline gives CDR1 SGHAT, CDR2 FQNNGV. This CDR3 is built from 14 residues. The V and J ends lost 3 bases and 2 bases respectively, with 11 bases between them. The CDR3 bases are TGTGCCAGCAGCTTGGGCAGGCTGGCCTACGAGCAGTACTTC. Translation gives CASSLGRLAYEQYF.

CDR3 bases: TGTGCCAGTAGCCTGAGAGCGGGACAGGGGACATTTTCACCCCTCCACTTT. Translated, it gives CASSLRAGQGTFSPLHF. The chain has TRBV19 and TRBJ1-6; 10 nucleotides line up with TRBD1. V shed 6 bases, J shed 9 bases, and the junction held 14 bases outside the gene matches. Germline V gives CDR1 LNHDA, CDR2 SQIVND (reference sequence). This CDR3 is built from 17 residues.

CDR3 nucleotide sequence: TGTGCCAGCAGCTTTCTGGACAGGGGGAACACTGAAGCTTTCTTT. Its protein product is CASSFLDRGNTEAFF. This chain uses TRBV6-5 with TRBJ1-1; 9 positions match TRBD1. The V and J ends lost 6 bases and 1 base, in that order; junction bases with no gene match: 6. CDR1 and CDR2 (germline): MNHEY, SVGAGI. This CDR3 has 15 residues.

This clone was counted a single time. The chain combines TRBV10-2 with TRBJ2-7; a weak D match, TRBD2 (6 bases). The CDR3 is 14 amino acids. The germline V and J ends were trimmed by 6 bases and 0 bases, with 12 bases remaining between them. In germline, CDR1 is WSHSY, CDR2 SAAADI. The CDR3, as DNA: TGCGCCAGCAGGCGGGACGGATCCTCCTACGAGCAGTACTTC. Translating gives CASRRDGSSYEQYF.

This clone was observed a handful of times. The V gene is TRBV5-5, the J gene TRBJ1-1; 7 bases line up with TRBD1. The germline V gene encodes CDR1 SGHKS and CDR2 YYEKEE (reference sequence). Trimming cost V 2 bases and J 5 bases; bases outside gene matches: 12. The CDR3 runs 16 residues. CDR3 nucleotides: TGTGCCAGCAGCTTCGGAACCGGGACAGCAAGAACTGAAGCTTTCTTT. This gives the protein CASSFGTGTARTEAFF.

This clone was detected only once. The rearrangement links TRBV6-5 to TRBJ2-1, with 11 bases fitting TRBD2. Losses at the gene ends were 11 bases for V and 3 bases for J; bases not matched to a gene: 6. The germline CDR1 and CDR2 sequences are MNHEY and SVGAGI. This CDR3 spans 14 amino acids. The CDR3 loop reads CAVALAGVYNEQFF. In DNA form, the CDR3 reads TGTGCCGTCGCACTAGCGGGGGTCTACAATGAGCAGTTCTTC.

The chain has TRBV19 and TRBJ2-7, with TRBD1 matching 8 bases. This CDR3 has 11 residues. V lost 9 bases to trimming and J lost 3 bases; unmatched junction nucleotides: 1. CDR1 and CDR2 from the germline V gene are LNHDA and SQIVND (reference sequence). This CDR3 reads CASTGGYEQYF. CDR3 DNA sequence: TGTGCCAGCACAGGGGGCTACGAGCAGTACTTC.

The chain has TRBV19 and TRBJ2-5, with 11 positions matching TRBD2. V shed 6 bases and J 5 bases; nucleotides not matched to a gene: 5. Germline CDR1 reads LNHDA; CDR2 reads SQIVND (reference sequence). The CDR3 loop spans 14 amino acids. This CDR3 is CASSNSGGDETQYF. CDR3 nucleotides: TGTGCCAGTAGCAATAGCGGGGGGGATGAGACCCAGTACTTC.

V gene TRBV6-5 combines with J gene TRBJ2-5, with a weak D call TRBD2 (7 bases). The CDR3 contains 16 residues. Germline loops: CDR1 MNHEY, CDR2 SVGAGI. Trimming cost V 2 bases and J 4 bases, with 17 bases left between them. CDR3 amino acids: CASSYGAGAWGETQYF. CDR3 DNA: TGTGCCAGCAGTTACGGGGCGGGGGCCTGGGGAGAGACCCAGTACTTC.

This chain connects TRBV30 to TRBJ1-4, with 7 bases lining up with TRBD1. The V gene end was trimmed by 5 bases and the J gene end by 0 bases; junction bases not matched to a gene: 6. This CDR3 contains 15 residues. Germline CDR1 is GTSNPN and CDR2 is SVGIG (reference sequence). CDR3 in amino acids: CAWRGQRTTNEKLFF. The CDR3 DNA sequence: TGTGCCTGGCGGGGACAGAGAACAACTAATGAAAAACTGTTTTTT.

The chain uses TRBV19 and TRBJ2-5; the match to TRBD2 covers 15 bases. There are 19 residues in the CDR3. V lost 0 bases and J lost 4; bases outside the gene matches: 9. Germline-derived CDR1 and CDR2 are LNHDA and SQIVND (reference sequence). The CDR3 is CASSIDPAGLAGGPETQYF. The CDR3 bases are TGTGCCAGTAGTATAGACCCCGCCGGACTAGCGGGGGGGCCAGAGACCCAGTACTTC.

The chain recombines TRBV28 with TRBJ1-1, with 7 bases identical to TRBD1. Germline CDR1 MDHEN, CDR2 SYDVKM. The CDR3 contains 14 residues. The V gene end was trimmed by 6 bases and the J gene end by 7 bases; junction bases not matched to a gene: 11. The CDR3 here is CASRINRGIGEAFF. Here the CDR3 DNA reads TGTGCCAGCAGAATAAACAGGGGTATCGGTGAAGCTTTCTTT.

CDR3 in DNA: TGTGCCAGCAGCTTAGCCCCGGGAACTGAAGCTTTCTTT. This translates into CASSLAPGTEAFF. The rearrangement uses TRBV7-9 and TRBJ1-1; D is undetermined. The CDR3 has 13 amino acids. With 0 bases removed from V and 5 bases from J, the gap between germline ends came to 7 bases. From germline, CDR1 is SEHNR and CDR2 FQNEAQ (reference sequence).

The chain recombines TRBV7-2 with TRBJ2-4, with a weak D call TRBD2 (6 bases). This CDR3 is 16 amino acids long. Looked up from germline, CDR1 is SGHTA and CDR2 is FQGNSA. Trimming shortened V by 7 bases and J by 0 bases, and 16 bases separated the two germline ends. CDR3 protein: CASTQPYGGAKNIQYF. The CDR3 DNA is TGTGCCAGCACCCAGCCCTACGGGGGAGCCAAAAACATTCAGTACTTC.

The rearrangement uses TRBV6-2 or TRBV6-3 and TRBJ1-5, with 7 bases aligning to TRBD1. This CDR3 is 14 amino acids long. V shed 6 bases, J shed 4 bases, and the junction held 6 bases outside the gene matches. The germline V gene has CDR1 MNHEY and CDR2 SVGEGT. The CDR3 is CASRPRQGNQPQHF. The CDR3 region has the DNA TGTGCCAGCAGACCTCGACAGGGTAATCAGCCCCAGCATTTT.

A single count supports this clone. The chain has TRBV6-6 and TRBJ2-1; the match to TRBD2 covers 7 bases. The CDR3 extends over 16 amino acids. Germline lookup yields CDR1 MNHNY and CDR2 SVGAGI (reference sequence). V was pared by 3 bases and J by 4 bases, with 9 bases of the junction left unmatched. CDR3 nucleotide sequence: TGTGCCAGCAGTTATCTGGGACTACCTTCTTACAATGAGCAGTTCTTC. It translates to CASSYLGLPSYNEQFF.

CDR3 DNA: TGTGCCAGCAGCCAAGCGGGACTCTCCTACGAGCAGTACTTC. This translates into CASSQAGLSYEQYF. V usage is TRBV3-1 (or the pseudogene TRBV3-2) and J usage is TRBJ2-7; D possibly corresponds to TRBD2 (6 bases). From germline, CDR1 is LGHDT and CDR2 YNNKEL (reference sequence). The ends were cut back, 1 base at V and 0 bases at J, with 7 bases in the middle. The CDR3 consists of 14 residues.